The clone carrying this T cell receptor beta chain was counted at least ten times. What it binds is not known. The sample is drawn from a study of identical twins. Study observations and caveats: Cord blood beta clonotypes present at high abundance carried fewer insertions; no such pattern appeared in memory repertoires. Twin-shared out-of-frame alpha sequences showed excess low generation probability. Within beta out-of-frame sequences, the excess sharing observed between twins was weaker.

Trimming removed 0 bases at V and 6 bases at J, with 12 bases between. Germline assignment: CDR1 LGHNA and CDR2 YSLEER. The CDR3 loop spans 15 amino acids. TCRdb reanalysed the 5' RACE reads using MiXCR and keeps one entry per CDR3 protein. The data contain approximately 300,000 distinct CDR3 sequences, over 8.5% of them singletons. A further study also used this sample, focusing on yellow fever vaccine responses in identical twins.

This sequence was found in a woman younger than 30 in good health. Sequencing was done on a sample of CD8+ T cells sorted from blood. The chain links TRBV4-3 to TRBJ2-1; the D is unclear. The chain's CDR3 is CASSQERLVVNEQFF. CDR3 in DNA: TGCGCCAGCAGCCAAGAAAGGCTAGTGGTCAATGAGCAGTTCTTC.